A single sample gave rise to the 8 T cell receptor beta chains below, sequenced in a study of radiation and T cells in renal cell carcinoma. Method: immunoSEQ multiplex PCR; TCRdb's copy keeps in-frame clones and lacks some. Here the sample spans about 49,000 clones, 75% to 90% being singletons. Time point given: blood 2 weeks post-SBRT. This sample's treatment: 15 Gy SBRT to primary tumor, nephrectomy 4 weeks later. Sequencing was performed on blood, taken from a patient whose treatment included radiotherapy and nephrectomy. The receptors come from a woman aged 70-85 years with renal cell carcinoma.

The gene calls are TRBV7-2 and TRBJ2-1; D gene unclear. The CDR3 contains 12 residues. Per the germline V gene, CDR1 is SGHTA and CDR2 is FQGNSA. V lost 6 bases and J lost 2, with 5 bases in between. CDR3 amino acids: CASSRAYNEQFF. The DNA for the CDR3 is TGTGCCAGCAGTAGGGCCTACAATGAGCAGTTCTTC.

This chain joins TRBV2 and TRBJ2-1; 7 bases map to TRBD1. Looked up from germline, CDR1 is SNHLY and CDR2 is FYNNEI. The CDR3 covers 15 residues. Trimming took 1 base from V and 7 from J; bases not matched to a gene: 7. The CDR3 here is CASSEDRGLRNEQFF. In DNA form, the CDR3 reads TGTGCCAGCAGTGAAGACAGGGGATTGAGAAATGAGCAGTTCTTC.

This chain joins TRBV5-1 and TRBJ2-7, with D uncertain. Per germline, CDR1 SGHRS and CDR2 YFSETQ. CDR3 length equals 14 residues. The V end was cut by 4 bases, the J end by 3 bases, with 14 bases between. Written as DNA, the CDR3 is TGCGCCAGCAGCCTCGGGCGAGCAGGCTACGAGCAGTACTTC. This sequence encodes CASSLGRAGYEQYF.

The genes are TRBV6-1 and TRBJ1-2; 7 nucleotides agree with TRBD1. V gave up 5 bases and J gave up 6 bases; unmatched junction bases: 9. CDR3 length: 14 residues. Looked up from germline, CDR1 is MNHNS and CDR2 is SASEGT. CDR3 in DNA: TGTGCCAGCAGTCCCGGGACAGACGTCGATGGCTACACCTTC. It is translated as CASSPGTDVDGYTF.

The J gene is TRBJ2-1, the V gene TRBV10-2, with D unresolved. Germline V lookup: CDR1 WSHSY, CDR2 SAAADI. Trimming left V 4 bases short and J 7 bases short, with 8 bases between. This CDR3 spans 12 amino acids. The CDR3: CASSVTGNEQFF. CDR3 in DNA: TGCGCCAGCAGTGTAACCGGGAATGAGCAGTTCTTC.

About this clone itself: Other DNA sequences from this sample encode an identical CDR3 as well. This chain links TRBV5-1 with TRBJ2-2; the match to TRBD1 covers 7 bases. The CDR3 covers 15 residues. V lost 0 bases, J lost 1 base, and 0 bases stayed unmatched. CDR1 and CDR2 (germline): SGHRS, YFSETQ. This chain's CDR3 is CASSLGQGNTGELFF. CDR3 in DNA: TGCGCCAGCAGCTTGGGACAGGGGAACACCGGGGAGCTGTTTTTT.

This rearrangement joins TRBV7-9 to TRBJ2-5; D may be TRBD1 (6 bases). V shed 3 bases and J shed 5 bases, with 16 bases lying between them. Per the germline V gene, CDR1 is SEHNR and CDR2 is FQNEAQ (reference sequence). The CDR3 spans 15 residues. This CDR3 is CASSFGQLRGETQYF. The CDR3 DNA follows: TGTGCCAGCAGCTTCGGACAGCTGAGGGGGGAGACCCAGTACTTC.

The chain employs TRBV10-3 and TRBJ2-3, with a weak D call TRBD2 (6 bases). The CDR3 consists of 11 residues. CDR1 is ENHRY, CDR2 SYGVKD, per germline. The ends were cut back, 6 bases at V and 6 bases at J, with 7 bases in the middle. The CDR3 region is CAIRGGDTQYF. As DNA, the CDR3 is TGTGCCATCAGAGGAGGGGATACGCAGTATTTT.